This T cell receptor beta chain stems from a study of OX40 agonist ivuxolimab in advanced cancers. Study background: It was permissible to have had prior anti-PD-1, anti-PD-L1 or anti-CTLA-4 therapy, and less than 45% had some. Three individuals attained partial responses, comprising one hepatocellular carcinoma case and two cutaneous melanoma cases. Whole-study findings and limits: Clones of CD4+ and CD8+ blood T cells grew by week 6 at doses of 0.1 to 3.0 mg/kg.

Samples of blood were obtained at baseline, on cycle 4 day 1, and on cycle 7 day 1. Assay used: immunoSEQ multiplex PCR; TCRdb lists only in-frame clones, some missing. This table has more than 13,000 clones, more than 75% appearing once. This clone showed up just once. Antigen specificity is unknown. This CDR3 is 15 amino acids long. CDR1 and CDR2 from the germline V gene are ENHRY and SYGVKD. Trimming pared 4 bases from V and 9 bases from J, leaving 20 bases between. Source: CD4+ or CD8+ T cells sorted from blood, taken in a trial of the OX40 agonist ivuxolimab. The clonotype originates from an adult with an advanced solid tumor such as melanoma, head and neck, liver or kidney cancer. The chain uses TRBV10-3 and TRBJ2-3; maybe TRBD1 (5 bases). DNA for the CDR3: TGTGCCATCAGTGTTACCCGATCCGACAGCAGAACGCAGTATTTT. It is translated as CAISVTRSDSRTQYF.